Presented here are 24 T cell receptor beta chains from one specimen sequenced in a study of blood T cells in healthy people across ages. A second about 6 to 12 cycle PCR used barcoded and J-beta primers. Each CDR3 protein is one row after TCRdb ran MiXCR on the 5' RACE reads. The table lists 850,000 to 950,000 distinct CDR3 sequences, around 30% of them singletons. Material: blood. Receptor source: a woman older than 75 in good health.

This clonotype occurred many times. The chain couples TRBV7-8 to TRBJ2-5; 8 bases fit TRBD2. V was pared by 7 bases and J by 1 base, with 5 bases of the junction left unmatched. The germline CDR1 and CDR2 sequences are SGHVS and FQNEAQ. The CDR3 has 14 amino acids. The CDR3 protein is CASTRGGFQETQYF. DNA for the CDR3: TGTGCCAGCACCCGGGGGGGGTTCCAAGAGACCCAGTACTTC.

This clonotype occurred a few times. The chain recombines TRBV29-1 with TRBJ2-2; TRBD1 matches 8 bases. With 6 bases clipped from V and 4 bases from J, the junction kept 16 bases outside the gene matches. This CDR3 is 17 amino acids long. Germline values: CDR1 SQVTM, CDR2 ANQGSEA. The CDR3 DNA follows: TGCAGCGTATCATCCACCCCGGGACAGGAGAGCACCGGGGAGCTGTTTTTT. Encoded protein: CSVSSTPGQESTGELFF.

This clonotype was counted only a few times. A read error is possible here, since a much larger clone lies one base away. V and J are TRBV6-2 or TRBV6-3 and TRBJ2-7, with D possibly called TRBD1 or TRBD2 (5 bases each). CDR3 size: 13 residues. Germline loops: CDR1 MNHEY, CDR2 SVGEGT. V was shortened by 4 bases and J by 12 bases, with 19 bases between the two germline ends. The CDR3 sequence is CASSLKVQGVAYF. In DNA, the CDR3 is TGTGCCAGCAGTTTAAAAGTCCAGGGAGTGGCGTACTTC.

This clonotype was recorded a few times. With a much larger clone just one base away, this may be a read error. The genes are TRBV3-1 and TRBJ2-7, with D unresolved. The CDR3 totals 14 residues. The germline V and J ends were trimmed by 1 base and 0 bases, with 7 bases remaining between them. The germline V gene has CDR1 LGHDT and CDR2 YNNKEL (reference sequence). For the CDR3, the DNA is TGTGCCAGCAGCCAAGCGAGACTCTCCTACGAGCAGTACTTC. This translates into CASSQARLSYEQYF.

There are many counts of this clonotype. The DNA of the CDR3 is TGTGCCAGCACCATAGGGAAGATGAACACTGAAGCTTTCTTT. Its translation: CASTIGKMNTEAFF. The rearrangement joins TRBV6-2 or TRBV6-3 to TRBJ1-1, with D uncertain. V lost 7 bases and J 0 bases, leaving 12 bases between the germline ends. The CDR3 totals 14 residues. Germline loops: CDR1 MNHEY, CDR2 SVGEGT.

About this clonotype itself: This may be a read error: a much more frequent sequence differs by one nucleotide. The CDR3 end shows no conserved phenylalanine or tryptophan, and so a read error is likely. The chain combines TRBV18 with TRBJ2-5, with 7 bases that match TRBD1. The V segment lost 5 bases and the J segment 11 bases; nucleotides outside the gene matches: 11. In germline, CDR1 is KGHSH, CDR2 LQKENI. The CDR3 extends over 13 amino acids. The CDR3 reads CASSTRQGLEQYC. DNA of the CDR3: TGTGCCAGCTCAACTAGACAGGGTTTAGAGCAGTACTGC.

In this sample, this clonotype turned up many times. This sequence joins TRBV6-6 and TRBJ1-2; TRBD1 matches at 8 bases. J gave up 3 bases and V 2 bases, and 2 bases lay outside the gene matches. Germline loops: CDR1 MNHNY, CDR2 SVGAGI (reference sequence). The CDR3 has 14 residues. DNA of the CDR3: TGTGCCAGCAGTTACGAGGGACAGGACTATGGCTACACCTTC. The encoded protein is CASSYEGQDYGYTF.

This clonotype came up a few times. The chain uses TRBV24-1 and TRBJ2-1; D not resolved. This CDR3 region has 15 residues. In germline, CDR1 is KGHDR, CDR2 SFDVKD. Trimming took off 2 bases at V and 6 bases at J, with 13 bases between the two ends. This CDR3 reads CATSDSASVSNEQFF. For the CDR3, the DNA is TGTGCCACCAGTGATTCTGCCTCCGTATCCAATGAGCAGTTCTTC.

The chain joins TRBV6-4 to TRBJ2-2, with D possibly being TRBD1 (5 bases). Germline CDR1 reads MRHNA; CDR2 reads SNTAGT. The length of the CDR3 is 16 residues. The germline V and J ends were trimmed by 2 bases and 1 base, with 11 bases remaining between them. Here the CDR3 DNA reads TGTGCCAGCAGTGACACTGACAGCGAGAACACCGGGGAGCTGTTTTTT. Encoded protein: CASSDTDSENTGELFF.

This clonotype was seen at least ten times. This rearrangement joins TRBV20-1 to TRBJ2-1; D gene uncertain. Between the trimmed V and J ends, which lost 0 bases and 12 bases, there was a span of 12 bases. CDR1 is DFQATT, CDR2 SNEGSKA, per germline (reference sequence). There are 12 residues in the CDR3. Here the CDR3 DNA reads TGCAGTGCTAGAGATAGAGGTTGGGGGCAGTTCTTC. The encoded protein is CSARDRGWGQFF.

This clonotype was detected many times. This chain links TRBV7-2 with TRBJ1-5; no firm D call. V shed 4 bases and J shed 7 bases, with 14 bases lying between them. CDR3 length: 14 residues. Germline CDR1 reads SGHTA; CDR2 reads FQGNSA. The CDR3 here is CASSSDGVKQPQHF. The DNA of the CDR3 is TGTGCCAGCAGCTCGGACGGGGTAAAACAGCCCCAGCATTTT.

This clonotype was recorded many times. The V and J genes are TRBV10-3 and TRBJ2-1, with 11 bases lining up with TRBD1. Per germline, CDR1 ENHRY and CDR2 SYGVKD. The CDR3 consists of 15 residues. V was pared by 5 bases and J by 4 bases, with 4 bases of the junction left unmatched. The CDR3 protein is CAISRDRGGYNEQFF. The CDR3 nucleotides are TGTGCCATCAGTAGGGACAGGGGGGGATACAATGAGCAGTTCTTC.

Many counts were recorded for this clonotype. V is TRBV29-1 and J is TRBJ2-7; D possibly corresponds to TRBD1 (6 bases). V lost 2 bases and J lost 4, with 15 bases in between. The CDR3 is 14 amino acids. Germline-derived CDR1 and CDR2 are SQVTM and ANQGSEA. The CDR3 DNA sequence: TGCAGCGTTGAACTTGGACAGAGTTCTTACGAGCAGTACTTC. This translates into CSVELGQSSYEQYF.

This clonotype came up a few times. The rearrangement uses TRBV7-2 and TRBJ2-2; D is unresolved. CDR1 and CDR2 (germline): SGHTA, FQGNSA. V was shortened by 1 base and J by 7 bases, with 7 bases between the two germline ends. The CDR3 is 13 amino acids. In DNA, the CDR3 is TGTGCCAGCAGCTTAGTTGAGGTCGGGGAGCTGTTTTTT. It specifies CASSLVEVGELFF. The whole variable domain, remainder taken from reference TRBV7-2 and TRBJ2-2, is GAGVSQSPSNKVTEKGKDVELRCDPISGHTALYWYRQSLGQGLEFLIYFQGNSAPDKSGLPSDRFSAERTGGSVSTLTIQRTQQEDSAVYLCASSLVEVGELFFGEGSRLTVL.

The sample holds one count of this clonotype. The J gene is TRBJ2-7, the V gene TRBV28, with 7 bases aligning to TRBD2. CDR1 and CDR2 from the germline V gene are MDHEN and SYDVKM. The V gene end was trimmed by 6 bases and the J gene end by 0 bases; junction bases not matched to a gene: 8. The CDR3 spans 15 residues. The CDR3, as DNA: TGTGCCAGCAGAGGGGCGGGAGAAGGCTCCTACGAGCAGTACTTC. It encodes CASRGAGEGSYEQYF.

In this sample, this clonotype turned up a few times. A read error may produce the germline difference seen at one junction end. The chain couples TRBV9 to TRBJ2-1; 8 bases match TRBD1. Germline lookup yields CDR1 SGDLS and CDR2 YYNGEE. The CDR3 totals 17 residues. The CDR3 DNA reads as TGTGCCGGCAGCGTGCGGGACAGGTTGGGCGGAGACAATGAGCAGTTCTTC. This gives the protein CAGSVRDRLGGDNEQFF.

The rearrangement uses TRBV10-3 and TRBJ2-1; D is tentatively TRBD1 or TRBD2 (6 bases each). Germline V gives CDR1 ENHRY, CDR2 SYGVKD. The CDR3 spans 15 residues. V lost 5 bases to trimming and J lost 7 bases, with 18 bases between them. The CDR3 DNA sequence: TGTGCCATCAGTAAAGACTTGGGGGGCAAGAATGAGCAGTTCTTC. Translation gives CAISKDLGGKNEQFF.

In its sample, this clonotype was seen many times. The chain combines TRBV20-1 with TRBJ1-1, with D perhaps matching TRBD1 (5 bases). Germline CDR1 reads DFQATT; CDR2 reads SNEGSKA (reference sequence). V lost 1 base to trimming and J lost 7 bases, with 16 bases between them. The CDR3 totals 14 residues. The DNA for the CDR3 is TGCAGTGCTAGAGCGGGTTGGGGCGGAGGTGAAGCTTTCTTT. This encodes CSARAGWGGGEAFF.

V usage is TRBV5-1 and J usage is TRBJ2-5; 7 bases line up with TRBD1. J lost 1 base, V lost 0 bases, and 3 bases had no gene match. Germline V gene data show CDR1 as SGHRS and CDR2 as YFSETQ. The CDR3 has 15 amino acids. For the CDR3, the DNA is TGCGCCAGCAGCTTGGCGGGACAGCCCCAAGAGACCCAGTACTTC. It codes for CASSLAGQPQETQYF.

The CDR3 loop is CASSSARTGLETQYF. In DNA form, the CDR3 reads TGTGCCAGCAGCTCCGCCCGGACAGGGTTAGAGACCCAGTACTTC. V gene TRBV7-2 combines with J gene TRBJ2-5; 8 positions agree with TRBD1. CDR1 and CDR2 (germline): SGHTA, FQGNSA. The CDR3 runs 15 residues. Trimming removed 4 bases from V and 4 bases from J; junction bases left unmatched: 8.

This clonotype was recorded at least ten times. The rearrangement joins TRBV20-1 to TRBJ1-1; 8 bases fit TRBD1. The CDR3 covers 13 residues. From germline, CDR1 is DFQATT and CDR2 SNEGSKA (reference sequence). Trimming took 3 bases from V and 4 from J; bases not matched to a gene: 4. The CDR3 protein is CSASRQGATEAFF. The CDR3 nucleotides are TGCAGTGCTAGTAGGCAGGGGGCCACTGAAGCTTTCTTT.

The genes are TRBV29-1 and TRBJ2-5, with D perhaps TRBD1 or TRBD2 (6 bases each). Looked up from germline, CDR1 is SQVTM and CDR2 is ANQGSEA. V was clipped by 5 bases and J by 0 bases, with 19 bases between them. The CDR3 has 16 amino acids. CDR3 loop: CSVRGGTRRDQETQYF. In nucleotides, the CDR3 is TGCAGCGTTCGTGGGGGGACACGGCGAGACCAAGAGACCCAGTACTTC.

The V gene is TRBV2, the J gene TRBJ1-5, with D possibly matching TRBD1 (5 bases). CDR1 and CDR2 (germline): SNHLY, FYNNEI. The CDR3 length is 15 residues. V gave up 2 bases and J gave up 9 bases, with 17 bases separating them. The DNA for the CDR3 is TGTGCCAGCAGTGAACCGCGAGGGACGAACCGGCCCCAGCATTTT. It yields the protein CASSEPRGTNRPQHF. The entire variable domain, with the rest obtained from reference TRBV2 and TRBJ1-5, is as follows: EPEVTQTPSHQVTQMGQEVILRCVPISNHLYFYWYRQILGQKVEFLVSFYNNEISEKSEIFDDQFSVERPDGSNFTLKIRSTKLEDSAMYFCASSEPRGTNRPQHFGDGTRLSIL.

The CDR3 region has the DNA TGCGCCAGCAGCTTCGGGGGGCAAGGCACAGATACGCAGTATTTT. Protein: CASSFGGQGTDTQYF. The V gene is TRBV5-1, the J gene TRBJ2-3; tentative D call: TRBD2 (7 bases). Looked up from germline, CDR1 is SGHRS and CDR2 is YFSETQ. V was trimmed by 2 bases and J by 1 base, leaving 11 bases between them. The CDR3 contains 15 residues.